This T cell receptor (beta chain) was recovered during a study of CD8 T cells in Susac syndrome. V lost 4 bases, J lost 4 bases, and 14 bases stayed unmatched. The CDR3 contains 18 residues. RNA was extracted with the RNeasy kit, and a quantity of 0.5 to 1 ug was reverse transcribed using random hexamers. Each CDR3 protein gets one entry after TCRdb re-called the immunoSEQ multiplex PCR reads with MiXCR. The table records around 170,000 distinct CDR3 sequences, about 95% of them present only once. The chain has TRBV12-3 or TRBV12-4 and TRBJ2-5, with 11 bases matching TRBD2. The clonotype was recovered from a human donor with multiple sclerosis. Sequencing input: CD8+ T cells from PBMCs. The CDR3 reads CASSWGPAASGRRETQYF. CDR3 nucleotides: TGTGCCAGCAGTTGGGGACCCGCGGCTAGCGGGAGGAGAGAGACCCAGTACTTC.